The sequence of this T cell receptor (beta chain) was determined in a study of blood T cell repertoires in COVID-19 (TCRdb year 2020). For the wider study: The collaborator samples originated in the United States, Italy and Spain and spanned the acute and convalescent phases of COVID-19. Samples were obtained from the ongoing ImmuneRACE study (first 160 participants) and from 1,000 to 1,500 subjects provided by 6 global collaborators. The repertoires were released in a freely available public database intended as a resource for research on the immune response to SARS-CoV-2. The material from the prospective study consisted of cDNA or gDNA derived from T cells, B-cell-depleted T cells, or PBMCs. Sample metadata almost always included a de-identified subject ID, COVID-19 status, age in years and sex. Deeply sampled blood TCRbeta repertoires from subjects exposed to, actively infected with, or recovered from COVID-19 were included in the dataset. Where HLA class I and class II types were available, the types were taken from metadata supplied by the sample provider, not from assay-based typing. General study outcomes and caveats: The quantity of clinical and demographic metadata differed by source and by participant and was supplied without curation.

TCRbeta CDR3 regions were amplified from genomic DNA using the immunoSEQ Assay, a bias-controlled multiplex PCR. The study's processing was this. Within the assay, amplification of reference gene primers was used to estimate how many nucleated cells each sample contained. Sequence reads were collapsed and filtered to measure the absolute abundance of every unique TCRbeta CDR3 rearrangement. Productive Simpson clonality was computed per sample as the square root of Simpson's diversity index over productive rearrangements. In its TCRdb copy, this immuneACCESS table keeps in-frame sequences only and misses some clones. Where compared with another copy, unresolved V genes explain less than half of these, and the others have no known cause. That table furnishes V, J and clone size, whereas the DNA furnished D and trimming. This sample holds about 100,000 clones; 80% were observed only once. The top ten clonotypes cover less than 35% of the sample.

Each collaborating institution followed its own protocols to collect whole blood in K2EDTA tubes. Collaborator samples were shipped for TCRbeta analysis as frozen whole blood, isolated PBMCs, or DNA extracted from either sample type. Trimming takes 0 bases from V and 5 bases from J, and the germline ends sit 5 bases apart. The CDR3 covers 13 residues, taking in both the cysteine and the phenylalanine. Only the CDR3 part of the read is kept: 39 bases, read in frame from the first base. As encoded in the germline V gene, CDR1 is SGHRS while CDR2 is YFSETQ. This clone was observed a handful of times. Its antigen remains undetermined. No much larger clone exists at a distance of one base, and base qualities are not known. This specimen includes other DNA sequences encoding the same CDR3.

The rearranged chain carries TRBV5-1 and TRBJ1-4; no D gene call is confident. Material: peripheral blood. The sequence was collected from a man between 65 and 80 years old with active or convalescent COVID-19. In nucleotides, the sequence is TGCGCCAGCAGCTTGGGAGGAAATGAAAAACTGTTTTTT. It translates as CASSLGGNEKLFF.